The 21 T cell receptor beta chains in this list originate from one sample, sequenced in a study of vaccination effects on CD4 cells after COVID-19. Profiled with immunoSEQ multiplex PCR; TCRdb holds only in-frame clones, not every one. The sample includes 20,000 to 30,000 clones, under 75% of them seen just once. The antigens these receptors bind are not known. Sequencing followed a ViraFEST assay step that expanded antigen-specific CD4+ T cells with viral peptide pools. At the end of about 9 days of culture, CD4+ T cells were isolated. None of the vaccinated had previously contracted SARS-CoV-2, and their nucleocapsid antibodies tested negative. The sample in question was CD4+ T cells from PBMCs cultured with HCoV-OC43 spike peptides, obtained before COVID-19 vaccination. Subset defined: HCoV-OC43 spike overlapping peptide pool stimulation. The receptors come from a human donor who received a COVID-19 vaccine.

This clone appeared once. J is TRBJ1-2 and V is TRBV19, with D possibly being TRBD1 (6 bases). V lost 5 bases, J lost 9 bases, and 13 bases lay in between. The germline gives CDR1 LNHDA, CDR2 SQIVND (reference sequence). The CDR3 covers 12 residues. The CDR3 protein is CASSADRYRYTF. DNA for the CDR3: TGTGCCAGTAGTGCAGACAGGTATCGCTACACCTTC.

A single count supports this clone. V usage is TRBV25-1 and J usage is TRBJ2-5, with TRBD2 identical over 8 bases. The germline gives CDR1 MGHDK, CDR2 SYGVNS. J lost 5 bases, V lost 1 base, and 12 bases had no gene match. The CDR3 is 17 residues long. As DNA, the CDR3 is TGTGCCAGCAGTGAATCTCCGAGCGGGAGCGTGGGGGAGACCCAGTACTTC. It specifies CASSESPSGSVGETQYF.

As DNA, the CDR3 is TGCGCCAGCAGCTTTCGGGGGTCTACAGATACGCAGTATTTT. It codes for CASSFRGSTDTQYF. The chain links TRBV5-1 to TRBJ2-3, with D possibly TRBD2 on 6 matching bases. Deletions cut 2 bases from V and 3 bases from J, with 10 bases between. Per the germline V gene, CDR1 is SGHRS and CDR2 is YFSETQ. The CDR3 runs to 14 residues.

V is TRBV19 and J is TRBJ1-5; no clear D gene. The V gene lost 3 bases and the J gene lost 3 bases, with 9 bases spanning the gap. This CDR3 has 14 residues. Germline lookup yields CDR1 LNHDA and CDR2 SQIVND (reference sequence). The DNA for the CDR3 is TGTGCCAGTAGTATCTCGGGTTACAATCAGCCCCAGCATTTT. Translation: CASSISGYNQPQHF.

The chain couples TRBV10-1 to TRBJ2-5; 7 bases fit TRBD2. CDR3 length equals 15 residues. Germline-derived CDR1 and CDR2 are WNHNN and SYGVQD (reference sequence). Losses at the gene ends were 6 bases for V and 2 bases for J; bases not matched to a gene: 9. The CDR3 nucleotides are TGCGCCAGCAGCCCCGTTGGGGGACTACAAGAGACCCAGTACTTC. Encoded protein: CASSPVGGLQETQYF.

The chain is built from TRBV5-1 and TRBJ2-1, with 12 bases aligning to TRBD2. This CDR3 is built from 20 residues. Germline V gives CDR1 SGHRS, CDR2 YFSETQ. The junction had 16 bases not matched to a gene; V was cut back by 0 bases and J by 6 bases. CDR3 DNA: TGCGCCAGCAGCTTGGTCCCGGGGACTAGCGGGTCCCGCCCGGTCAATGAGCAGTTCTTC. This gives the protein CASSLVPGTSGSRPVNEQFF.

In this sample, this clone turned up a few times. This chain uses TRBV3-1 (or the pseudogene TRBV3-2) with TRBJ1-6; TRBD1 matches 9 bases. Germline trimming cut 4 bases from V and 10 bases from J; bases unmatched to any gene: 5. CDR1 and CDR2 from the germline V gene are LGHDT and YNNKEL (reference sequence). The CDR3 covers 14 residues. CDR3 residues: CASSPRQGESPLHF. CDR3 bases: TGTGCCAGCAGCCCACGACAGGGGGAATCACCCCTCCACTTT.

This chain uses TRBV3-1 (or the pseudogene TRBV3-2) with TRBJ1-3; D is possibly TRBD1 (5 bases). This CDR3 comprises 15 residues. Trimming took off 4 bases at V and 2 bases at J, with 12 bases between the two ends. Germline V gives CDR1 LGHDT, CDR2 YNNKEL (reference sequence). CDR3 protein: CASSPLGVAGNTIYF. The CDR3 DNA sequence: TGTGCCAGCAGCCCGCTGGGGGTTGCTGGAAACACCATATATTTT.

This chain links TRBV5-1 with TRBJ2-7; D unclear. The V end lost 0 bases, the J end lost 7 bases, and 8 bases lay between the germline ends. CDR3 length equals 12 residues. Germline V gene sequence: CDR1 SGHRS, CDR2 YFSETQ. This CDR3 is CASSLVGFEQYF. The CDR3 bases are TGCGCCAGCAGCTTGGTTGGGTTTGAGCAGTACTTC.

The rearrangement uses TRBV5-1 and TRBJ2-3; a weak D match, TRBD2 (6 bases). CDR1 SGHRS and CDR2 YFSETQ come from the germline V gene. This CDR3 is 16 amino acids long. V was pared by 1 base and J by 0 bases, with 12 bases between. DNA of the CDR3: TGCGCCAGCAGCTTGTCCGGGACTTCTAGCACAGATACGCAGTATTTT. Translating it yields CASSLSGTSSTDTQYF.

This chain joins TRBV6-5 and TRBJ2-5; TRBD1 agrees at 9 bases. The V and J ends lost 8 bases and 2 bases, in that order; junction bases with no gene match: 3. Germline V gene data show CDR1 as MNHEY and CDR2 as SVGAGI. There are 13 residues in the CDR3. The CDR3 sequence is CASRGTGQETQYF. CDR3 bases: TGTGCCAGCCGCGGGACAGGGCAAGAGACCCAGTACTTC.

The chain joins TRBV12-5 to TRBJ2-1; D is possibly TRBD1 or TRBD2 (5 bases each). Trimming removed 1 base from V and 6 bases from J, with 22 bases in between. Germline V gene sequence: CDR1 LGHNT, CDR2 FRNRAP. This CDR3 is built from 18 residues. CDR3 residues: CASGLDHIGTHETNEQFF. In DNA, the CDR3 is TGTGCTAGTGGTTTGGATCATATAGGGACCCATGAAACCAATGAGCAGTTCTTC.

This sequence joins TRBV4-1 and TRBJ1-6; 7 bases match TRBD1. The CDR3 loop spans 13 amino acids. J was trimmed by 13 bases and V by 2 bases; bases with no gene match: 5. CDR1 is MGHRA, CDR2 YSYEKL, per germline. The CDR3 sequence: CASSQLQGGPLHF. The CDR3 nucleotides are TGCGCCAGCAGCCAATTGCAGGGGGGGCCCCTCCACTTT.

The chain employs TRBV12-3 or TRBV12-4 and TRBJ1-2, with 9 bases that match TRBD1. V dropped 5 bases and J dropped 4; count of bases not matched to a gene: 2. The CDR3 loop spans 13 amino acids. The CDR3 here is CASSPGQGYGYTF. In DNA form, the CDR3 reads TGTGCCAGCAGTCCGGGACAGGGCTATGGCTACACCTTC.

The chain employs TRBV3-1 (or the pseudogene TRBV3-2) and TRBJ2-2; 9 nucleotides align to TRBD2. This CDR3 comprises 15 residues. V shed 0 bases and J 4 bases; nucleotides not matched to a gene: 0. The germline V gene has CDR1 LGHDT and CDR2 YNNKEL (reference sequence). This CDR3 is CASSQDSGGTGELFF. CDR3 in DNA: TGTGCCAGCAGCCAAGATAGCGGGGGCACCGGGGAGCTGTTTTTT.

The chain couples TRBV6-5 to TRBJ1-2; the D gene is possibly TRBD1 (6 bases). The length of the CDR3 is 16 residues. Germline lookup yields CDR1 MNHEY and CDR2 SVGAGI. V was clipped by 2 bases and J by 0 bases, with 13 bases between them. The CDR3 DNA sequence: TGTGCCAGCAGTTACGCGGCAGGGGCCTCTAACTATGGCTACACCTTC. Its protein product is CASSYAAGASNYGYTF.

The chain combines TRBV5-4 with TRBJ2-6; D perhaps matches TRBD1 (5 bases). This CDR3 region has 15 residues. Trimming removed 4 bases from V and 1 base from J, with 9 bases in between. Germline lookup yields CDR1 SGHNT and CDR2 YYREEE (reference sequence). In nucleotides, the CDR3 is TGTGCCAGCAGCCCTGGGGCGTCTGGGGCCAACGTCCTGACTTTC. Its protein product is CASSPGASGANVLTF.

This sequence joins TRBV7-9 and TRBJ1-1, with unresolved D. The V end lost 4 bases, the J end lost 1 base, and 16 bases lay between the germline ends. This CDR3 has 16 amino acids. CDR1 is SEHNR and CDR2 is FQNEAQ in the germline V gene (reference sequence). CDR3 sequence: CASSSGSTISNTEAFF. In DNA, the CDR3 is TGTGCCAGCAGCTCGGGGAGTACTATATCGAACACTGAAGCTTTCTTT.

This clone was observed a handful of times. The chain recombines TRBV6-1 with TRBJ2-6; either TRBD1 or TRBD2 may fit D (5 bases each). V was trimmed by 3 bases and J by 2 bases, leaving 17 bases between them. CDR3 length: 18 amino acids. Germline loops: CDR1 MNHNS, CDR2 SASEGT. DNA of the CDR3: TGTGCCAGCAGTGAGTTATTGGGACCCGGGGCTGGGGCCAACGTCCTGACTTTC. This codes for CASSELLGPGAGANVLTF.

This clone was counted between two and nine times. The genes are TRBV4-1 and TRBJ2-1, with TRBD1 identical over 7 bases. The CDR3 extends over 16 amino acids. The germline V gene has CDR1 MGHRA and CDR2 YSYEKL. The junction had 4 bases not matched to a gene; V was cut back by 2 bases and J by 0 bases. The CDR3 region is CASSQQTGSSYNEQFF. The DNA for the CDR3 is TGCGCCAGCAGCCAACAGACAGGGAGCTCCTACAATGAGCAGTTCTTC.

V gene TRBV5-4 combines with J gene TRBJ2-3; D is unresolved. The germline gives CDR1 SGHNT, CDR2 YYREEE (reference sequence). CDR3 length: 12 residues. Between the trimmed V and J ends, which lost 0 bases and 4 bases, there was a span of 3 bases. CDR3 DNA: TGTGCCAGCAGCTTGGGCTCAGATACGCAGTATTTT. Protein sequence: CASSLGSDTQYF.